Following are 14 T cell receptor beta chains from one sample sequenced in a study of T cell clonality in common variable immunodeficiency (dated by TCRdb to between 2014 and 2016). Libraries were built with the immunoSEQ multiplex PCR assay. TCRdb obtained this table from immuneACCESS and retained in-frame rearrangements with V and J assigned. These tables miss some clones; where compared with another copy, unresolved V genes account for less than half of the shortfall, and the remainder is unexplained. The sample counts 44,000 or so clones, each observed more than once. The ten top clones hold approximately 0.68% of the sample. Material for sequencing was peripheral blood mononuclear cells. Receptor source: a person aged 18 to 75 in good health.

This clone came up many times. The CDR3 goes on 3 residues after the read ends, and that part is filled in from the germline J gene. This rearrangement joins TRBV5-1 to TRBJ1-4, with D possibly TRBD1 on 6 matching bases. Germline V gives CDR1 SGHRS, CDR2 YFSETQ. This CDR3 region has 16 residues. The CDR3 reads CASSLGPRAGEGKLFF. The part of the CDR3 DNA that was read is TGCGCCAGCAGCTTGGGCCCCAGGGCAGGGGAGGGGAAA.

This clone occurred many times. The CDR3 loop reads CASSLAQGQGGYEQYF. The DNA read from the CDR3 is TGTGCCAGCAGCTTAGCGCAAGGGCAGGGCGGCTACGAG. This sequence joins TRBV7-6 and TRBJ2-7, with D perhaps TRBD1 (5 bases). Sequencing ends 3 residues short of the CDR3 end; the germline J gene provides the rest. The CDR3 has 16 amino acids. Germline V lookup: CDR1 SGHVS, CDR2 FNYEAQ. V lost 0 bases, J lost 3 bases, and 15 bases lay in between.

This clone occurred many times. The observed sequence ends 3 residues before the CDR3 terminus, with the missing tail filled in from the germline J gene. This rearrangement joins TRBV20-1 to TRBJ1-1, with D possibly matching TRBD1 (5 bases). The CDR3 loop spans 12 amino acids. Trimming left V 2 bases short and J 3 bases short, with 7 bases between. CDR1 is DFQATT and CDR2 is SNEGSKA in the germline V gene (reference sequence). This chain's CDR3 is CSARIRDTEAFF. The CDR3 DNA, read in part, is TGCAGTGCTAGAATCAGGGACACTGAA.

This clone has a count of ten or more. With the read ending 3 residues before the CDR3 end, the germline J gene is used to fill in that end. This sequence joins TRBV10-3 and TRBJ1-1; no reliable D call. The ends were cut back, 2 bases at V and 1 base at J, with 8 bases in the middle. This CDR3 has 14 residues. Germline CDR1 and CDR2: ENHRY and SYGVKD. The DNA read from the CDR3 is TGTGCCATCAGTGAGACGAGAGCGAACACTGAA. Its translation is CAISETRANTE. The complete CDR3 protein is CAISETRANTEAFF.

This clone was seen repeatedly, ten times or more. CDR3 sequence reads: CASSLRQLRWTEAFF. The CDR3 DNA, read in part, is TGTGCCAGCAGCTTACGACAGTTGAGGTGGACTGAA. The chain links TRBV5-6 to TRBJ1-1; maybe TRBD1 (5 bases). The CDR3 end lies 3 residues beyond the end of the read and is filled in from the germline J gene. The length of the CDR3 is 15 residues. CDR1 SGHDT and CDR2 YYEEEE come from the germline V gene. The V end lost 2 bases, the J end lost 5 bases, and 16 bases lay between the germline ends.

There are many counts of this clone. The read terminates 3 residues ahead of where the CDR3 ends, so the germline J gene completes it. The V and J genes are TRBV27 and TRBJ2-1; no definite D call. Germline V gene data show CDR1 as MNHEY and CDR2 as SMNVEV (reference sequence). The CDR3 loop spans 15 amino acids. V was pared by 5 bases and J by 0 bases, with 11 bases between. The chain's CDR3 is CASSPLEGSYNEQFF. The covered CDR3 bases are TGTGCCAGCAGTCCTCTTGAAGGCTCCTACAATGAG.

Ten or more counts support this clone. The CDR3 extends 3 residues past the end of the read, so its final part is completed from the germline J gene. This chain connects TRBV12-3 or TRBV12-4 to TRBJ2-7, with 9 nucleotides matching TRBD1. V trimming: 6 bases; J trimming: 5 bases; junction bases outside the gene matches: 11. The CDR3 sequence is 15 residues long. CDR3 DNA, as far as it was read: TGTGCCAGCAGCCCCGGGACAGGGACGCATCACGAG. Residues: CASSPGTGTHHE. In full, the CDR3 reads CASSPGTGTHHEQYF.

This clone was counted many times. The sequenced fragment ends 3 residues before the CDR3 boundary, so the rest is inferred from the germline J gene. The rearrangement links TRBV7-3 to TRBJ2-2; 9 bases fit TRBD2. Germline values: CDR1 SGHTA, CDR2 FQGTGA. Trimming cost V 2 bases and J 5 bases; bases outside gene matches: 3. The CDR3 has 15 amino acids. The covered CDR3 bases are TGTGCCAGCAGCTTATTAGCGGGGGTGACCGGGGAG. Its protein is CASSLLAGVTGE. The whole CDR3 reads CASSLLAGVTGELFF.

This clone occurred many times. The read gets to within 3 residues of the CDR3 end, and the germline J gene fills in the rest. V is TRBV10-3 and J is TRBJ1-6; 9 bases fit TRBD1. V was clipped by 6 bases and J by 8 bases; unmatched bases: 2. CDR1 and CDR2 from the germline V gene are ENHRY and SYGVKD. The CDR3 has 13 residues. CDR3 loop: CAIRRDRDSPLHF. CDR3 DNA (partial): TGTGCCATCAGGCGGGACAGGGATTCACCC.

This clone was found many times. The CDR3 end is not reached by the read, which stops 3 residues before it; the germline J gene fills it in. The chain is built from TRBV10-3 and TRBJ2-3; 7 bases match TRBD1. Germline V CDR1 and CDR2: ENHRY, SYGVKD. Trimming cost V 10 bases and J 3 bases; bases outside gene matches: 7. The CDR3 is 13 amino acids. This CDR3 reads CATRQGVTDTQYF. Partial CDR3 DNA: TGTGCCACCCGACAGGGAGTTACAGATACG.

The sample holds many counts of this clone. The CDR3 DNA, read in part, is TGTGCCAGCAGCCGCGGACTAGCGGGAAATGAG. This codes for CASSRGLAGNE. In full, the CDR3 is CASSRGLAGNEQFF. The J gene is TRBJ2-1, the V gene TRBV7-9; 12 bases align to TRBD2. With the read ending 3 residues before the CDR3 end, the germline J gene is used to fill in that end. With V trimmed by 5 bases and J by 7 bases, 3 bases remained unmatched. This CDR3 is built from 14 residues. Germline CDR1 reads SEHNR; CDR2 reads FQNEAQ (reference sequence).

Remarks on this clone: The read ends 3 residues early relative to the CDR3; the germline J gene fills the gap. The J gene is TRBJ2-7, the V gene TRBV18; D tentatively reads TRBD1 or TRBD2 (5 bases each). Germline V lookup: CDR1 KGHSH, CDR2 LQKENI. V lost 5 bases to trimming and J lost 2 bases, with 10 bases between them. This CDR3 comprises 13 residues. CDR3: CASSSRETYEQYF. The DNA read from the CDR3 is TGTGCCAGCTCAAGCAGGGAGACCTACGAG.

This clone was seen repeatedly, ten times or more. The CDR3 is CASSLDSGRGTEAFF. CDR3 DNA, as far as it was read: TGTGCCAGCAGCTTAGATTCTGGGCGGGGCACTGAA. This chain connects TRBV11-3 to TRBJ1-1; D remains unclear. Read data end 3 residues before the CDR3 end; the end is taken from the germline J gene. V dropped 0 bases and J dropped 4 bases, with 12 bases sitting between them. CDR1 is SGHNT and CDR2 is YENEEA in the germline V gene. The length of the CDR3 is 15 residues.

This clone occurred many times. The read stops 3 residues short of the end of the CDR3; the missing end is completed from the germline J gene. The chain combines TRBV20-1 with TRBJ1-2; no reliable D call. Trimming left V 4 bases short and J 4 bases short, with 7 bases between. The CDR3 runs 11 residues. Germline V gives CDR1 DFQATT, CDR2 SNEGSKA (reference sequence). CDR3 protein: CSAISSYGYTF. The part of the CDR3 DNA that was read is TGCAGTGCTATCAGTTCCTATGGC.